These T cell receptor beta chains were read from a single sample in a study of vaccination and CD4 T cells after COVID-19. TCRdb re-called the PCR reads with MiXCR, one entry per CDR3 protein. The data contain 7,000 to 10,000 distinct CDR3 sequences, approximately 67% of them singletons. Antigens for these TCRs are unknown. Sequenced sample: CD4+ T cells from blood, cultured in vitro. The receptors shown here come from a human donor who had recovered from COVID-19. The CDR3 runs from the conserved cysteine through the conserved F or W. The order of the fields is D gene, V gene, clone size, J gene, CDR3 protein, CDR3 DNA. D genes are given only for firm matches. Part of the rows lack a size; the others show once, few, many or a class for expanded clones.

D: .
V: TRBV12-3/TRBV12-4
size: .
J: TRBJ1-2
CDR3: CASSLRDYGYTF
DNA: TGTGCCAGCAGTTTGAGGGACTATGGCTACACCTTC

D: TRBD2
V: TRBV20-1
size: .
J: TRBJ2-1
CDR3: CSARGSKLASSYNEQFF
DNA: TGCAGTGCTAGAGGCTCCAAACTAGCGAGTTCCTACAATGAGCAGTTCTTC

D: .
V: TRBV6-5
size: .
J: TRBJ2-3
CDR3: CASSYGGSTDTQYF
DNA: TGTGCCAGCAGTTACGGGGGCAGCACAGATACGCAGTATTTT

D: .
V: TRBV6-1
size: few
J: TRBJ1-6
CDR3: CASSELEGERSYNSPLHF
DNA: TGTGCCAGCAGTGAATTGGAGGGGGAACGCTCCTATAATTCACCCCTCCACTTT

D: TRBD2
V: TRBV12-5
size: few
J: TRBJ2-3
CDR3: CASGYYPGGGTQYF
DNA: TGTGCTAGTGGTTACTACCCGGGGGGAGGCACGCAGTATTTT

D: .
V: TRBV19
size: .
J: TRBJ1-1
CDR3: CASRPRTVNTEAFF
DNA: TGTGCCAGTAGACCTCGGACGGTGAACACTGAAGCTTTCTTT

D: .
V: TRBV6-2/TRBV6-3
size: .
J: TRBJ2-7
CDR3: CASRIAASYEQYF
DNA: TGTGCCAGCAGGATAGCGGCCTCCTACGAGCAGTACTTC

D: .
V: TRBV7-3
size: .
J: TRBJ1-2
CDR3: CASSPGPESYGYTF
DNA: TGTGCCAGCAGCCCAGGGCCCGAGTCCTATGGCTACACCTTC

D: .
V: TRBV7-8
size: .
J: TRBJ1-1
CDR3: CASSLYLAQTVSGLTEAFF
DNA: TGTGCCAGCAGCTTATATCTTGCCCAGACGGTTTCTGGCTTGACTGAAGCTTTCTTT

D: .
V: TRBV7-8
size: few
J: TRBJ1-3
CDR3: CASSLEGAGTSIYF
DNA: TGTGCCAGCAGCTTAGAAGGAGCCGGGACGTCCATATATTTT

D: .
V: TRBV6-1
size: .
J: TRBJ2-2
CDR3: CASSEARGTGELFF
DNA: TGTGCCAGCAGTGAAGCGCGGGGCACCGGGGAGCTGTTTTTT

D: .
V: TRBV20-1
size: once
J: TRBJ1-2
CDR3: CSARARERLGYTF
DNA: TGCAGTGCTAGAGCCCGGGAAAGGTTAGGCTACACCTTC

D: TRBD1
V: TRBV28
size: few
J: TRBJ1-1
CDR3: CASSIWTGMNTEAFF
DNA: TGTGCCAGCAGTATATGGACAGGGATGAACACTGAAGCTTTCTTT

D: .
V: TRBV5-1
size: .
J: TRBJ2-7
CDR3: CASSSGPYYEQYF
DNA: TGCGCCAGCAGCTCTGGACCTTACTACGAGCAGTACTTC

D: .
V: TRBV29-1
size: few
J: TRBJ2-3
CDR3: CSVEGPLSTDTQYF
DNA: TGCAGCGTTGAAGGTCCCCTCAGCACAGATACGCAGTATTTT

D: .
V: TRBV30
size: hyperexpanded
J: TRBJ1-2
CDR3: CAWSPGANYGYTF
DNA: TGTGCCTGGAGTCCCGGGGCTAACTATGGCTACACCTTC

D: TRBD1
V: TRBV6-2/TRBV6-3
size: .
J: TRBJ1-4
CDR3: CATRGRGQTNEKLFF
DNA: TGTGCCACCCGTGGTAGGGGGCAGACTAATGAAAAACTGTTTTTT

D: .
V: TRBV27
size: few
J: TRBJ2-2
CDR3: CASSLLGGNTGELFF
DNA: TGTGCCAGCAGTTTATTAGGGGGGAACACCGGGGAGCTGTTTTTT

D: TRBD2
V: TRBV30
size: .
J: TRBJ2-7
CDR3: CAWSAGLAGGGEQYF
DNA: TGTGCCTGGAGTGCAGGACTAGCGGGAGGGGGAGAGCAGTACTTC

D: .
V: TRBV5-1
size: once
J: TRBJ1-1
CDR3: CASSLVQISNTEAFF
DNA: TGCGCCAGCAGCTTGGTCCAGATATCGAACACTGAAGCTTTCTTT

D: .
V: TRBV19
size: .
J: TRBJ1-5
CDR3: CASISGGFGNQPQHF
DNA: TGTGCCAGTATCTCCGGAGGGTTTGGAAATCAGCCCCAGCATTTT

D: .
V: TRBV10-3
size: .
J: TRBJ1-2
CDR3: CAITSGGNINYGYTF
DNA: TGTGCCATCACCTCAGGCGGTAACATTAACTATGGCTACACCTTC

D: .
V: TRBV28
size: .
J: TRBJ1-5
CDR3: CASSEHGPSNQPQHF
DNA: TGTGCCAGCAGTGAGCACGGTCCTAGCAATCAGCCCCAGCATTTT

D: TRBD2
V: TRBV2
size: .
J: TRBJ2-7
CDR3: CASSDREGATYEQYF
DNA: TGTGCCAGCAGTGATCGGGAGGGAGCCACCTACGAGCAGTACTTC

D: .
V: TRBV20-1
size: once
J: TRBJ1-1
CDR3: CSAKGRNTEAFF
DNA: TGCAGTGCTAAAGGACGGAACACTGAAGCTTTCTTT

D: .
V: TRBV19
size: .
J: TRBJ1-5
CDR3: CASAGRNQPQHF
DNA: TGTGCCAGTGCCGGGCGCAATCAGCCCCAGCATTTT

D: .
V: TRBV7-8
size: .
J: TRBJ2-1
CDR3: CASSLDQLAFSYNEQFF
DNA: TGTGCCAGCAGCTTAGACCAACTAGCATTCTCCTACAATGAGCAGTTCTTC

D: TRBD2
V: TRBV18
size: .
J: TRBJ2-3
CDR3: CASSAMSGGLSDTQYF
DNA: TGTGCCAGCTCAGCCATGAGCGGGGGGCTTTCAGATACGCAGTATTTT

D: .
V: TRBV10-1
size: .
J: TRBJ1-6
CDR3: CASSPQVDSPLHF
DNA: TGCGCCAGCAGCCCACAGGTAGATTCACCCCTCCACTTT

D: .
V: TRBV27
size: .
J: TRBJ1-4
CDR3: CASRKVRGERVTNEKLFF
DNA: TGTGCCAGCAGGAAAGTCAGAGGGGAGAGGGTAACTAATGAAAAACTGTTTTTT

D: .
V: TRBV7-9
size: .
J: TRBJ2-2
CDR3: CASSSSKNTGELFF
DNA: TGTGCCAGCAGCTCGAGCAAGAACACCGGGGAGCTGTTTTTT

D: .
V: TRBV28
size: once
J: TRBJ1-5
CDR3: CASRSADTQYSNQPQHF
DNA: TGTGCCAGCAGATCTGCGGACACCCAGTATAGCAATCAGCCCCAGCATTTT

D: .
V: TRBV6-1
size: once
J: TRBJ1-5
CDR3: CASSEAPGGINNQPQHF
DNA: TGTGCCAGCAGTGAAGCCCCGGGGGGTATCAACAATCAGCCCCAGCATTTT

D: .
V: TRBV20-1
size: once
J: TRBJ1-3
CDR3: CSAPGSRGSGNTIYF
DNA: TGCAGTGCGCCAGGGAGCCGGGGCTCTGGAAACACCATATATTTT

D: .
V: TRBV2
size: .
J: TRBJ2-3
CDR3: CASTSLTEKADTQYF
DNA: TGTGCCAGCACCTCCTTGACAGAGAAGGCAGATACGCAGTATTTT

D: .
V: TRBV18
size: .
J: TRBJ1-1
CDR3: CASSESITTEAFF
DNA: TGTGCCAGCTCAGAATCTATTACCACTGAAGCTTTCTTT

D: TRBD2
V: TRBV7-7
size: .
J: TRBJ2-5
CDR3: CASSSGTSGETQYF
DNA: TGTGCTAGCAGCTCCGGGACTAGCGGGGAGACCCAGTACTTC

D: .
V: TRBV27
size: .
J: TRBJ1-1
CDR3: CASTPQGFGTEAFF
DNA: TGTGCCAGCACTCCCCAAGGGTTCGGCACTGAAGCTTTCTTT